A single sample gave rise to the 7 T cell receptor beta chains below, sequenced in a study of control samples from healthy donors and cancer patients (TCRdb year 2020). Library prep was done by the immunoSEQ multiplex PCR assay. The table comes from immuneACCESS by way of TCRdb, which keeps in-frame sequences with V and J called. Part of the clones is missing from these tables; in studies checked, under half for an unresolved V gene and the rest for unknown reasons. The sample includes 150,000 to 200,000 clones, with about 87% observed a single time. The ten most abundant clones make up around 13% of the sample. Sequencing used blood. The receptors were gathered from a man aged 25-40 years in good health.

V usage is TRBV7-2 and J usage is TRBJ1-1; no firm D call. This CDR3 has 15 amino acids. With 5 bases removed from V and 1 base from J, the gap between germline ends came to 14 bases. Germline V gene data show CDR1 as SGHTA and CDR2 as FQGNSA. CDR3 nucleotide sequence: TGTGCCAGCAGCCAAAACATGGGAGGGAACACTGAAGCTTTCTTT. Translation: CASSQNMGGNTEAFF.

The chain is built from TRBV28 and TRBJ1-4; D uncertain. Germline CDR1 is MDHEN and CDR2 is SYDVKM. CDR3 length equals 17 residues. V was clipped by 3 bases and J by 0 bases, with 14 bases between them. The CDR3: CASSFINSRATNEKLFF. The CDR3 DNA is TGTGCCAGCAGTTTTATTAACAGCCGCGCAACTAATGAAAAACTGTTTTTT. Supplemented by reference TRBV28 and TRBJ1-4, the full variable domain reads DVKVTQSSRYLVKRTGEKVFLECVQDMDHENMFWYRQDPGLGLRLIYFSYDVKMKEKGDIPEGYSVSREKKERFSLILESASTNQTSMYLCASSFINSRATNEKLFFGSGTQLSVL.

V gene TRBV27 combines with J gene TRBJ1-6, with D hard to call. CDR1 and CDR2 (germline): MNHEY, SMNVEV (reference sequence). This CDR3 contains 16 residues. Deletions cut 7 bases from V and 10 bases from J, with 23 bases between. The DNA of the CDR3 is TGTGCCAGCACCTCTAAGGGAGGGCAGCGTAAATCACCCCTCCACTTT. Translating gives CASTSKGGQRKSPLHF.

V usage is TRBV4-1 and J usage is TRBJ1-5, with TRBD1 as a possible D gene (6 bases). This CDR3 contains 17 residues. Trimming shortened V by 0 bases and J by 4 bases, and 16 bases separated the two germline ends. The germline V gene has CDR1 MGHRA and CDR2 YSYEKL. CDR3 nucleotides: TGCGCCAGCAGCCAAGATGTCCAGGGGATAGCAAATCAGCCCCAGCATTTT. Encoded protein: CASSQDVQGIANQPQHF.

The chain links TRBV9 to TRBJ1-3; D not certain. V dropped 4 bases and J dropped 0 bases, with 5 bases sitting between them. The CDR3 is 13 amino acids. Germline V gene lookup returns CDR1 SGDLS and CDR2 YYNGEE. This CDR3 is CASSTSSGNTIYF. In nucleotides, the CDR3 is TGTGCCAGCAGCACTAGCTCTGGAAACACCATATATTTT.

The chain uses TRBV4-2 and TRBJ1-1; D possibly corresponds to TRBD1 (5 bases). In germline, CDR1 is LGHNA, CDR2 YNFKEQ. The CDR3 runs to 15 residues. Trimming left V 7 bases short and J 1 base short, with 16 bases between. The CDR3 spells CASTHDRLTNTEAFF. In DNA, the CDR3 is TGTGCCAGCACCCACGACAGACTGACGAACACTGAAGCTTTCTTT.

The chain recombines TRBV19 with TRBJ1-2, with a weak D call TRBD1 (5 bases). The length of the CDR3 is 15 residues. V lost 7 bases to trimming and J lost 0 bases, with 15 bases between them. Looked up from germline, CDR1 is LNHDA and CDR2 is SQIVND (reference sequence). The CDR3 DNA is TGTGCCAGTAATTCCGGGACGGCAACTAACTATGGCTACACCTTC. Protein product: CASNSGTATNYGYTF.